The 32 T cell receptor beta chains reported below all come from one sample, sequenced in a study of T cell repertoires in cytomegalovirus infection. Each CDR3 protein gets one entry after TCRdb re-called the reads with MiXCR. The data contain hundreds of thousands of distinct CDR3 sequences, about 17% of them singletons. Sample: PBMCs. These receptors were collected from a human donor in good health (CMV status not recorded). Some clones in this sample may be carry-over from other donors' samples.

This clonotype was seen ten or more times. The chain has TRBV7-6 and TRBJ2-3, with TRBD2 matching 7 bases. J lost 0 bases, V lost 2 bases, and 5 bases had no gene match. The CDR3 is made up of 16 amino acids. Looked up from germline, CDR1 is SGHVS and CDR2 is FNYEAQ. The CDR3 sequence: CASSLTASGSTDTQYF. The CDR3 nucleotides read TGTGCCAGCAGCTTAACGGCTAGCGGTAGCACAGATACGCAGTATTTT.

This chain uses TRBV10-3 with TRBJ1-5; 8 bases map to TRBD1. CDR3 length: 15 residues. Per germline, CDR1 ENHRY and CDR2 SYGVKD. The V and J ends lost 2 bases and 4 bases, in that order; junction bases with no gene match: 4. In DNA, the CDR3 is TGTGCCATCAGTGAGCCAGGGGGCTGGAATCAGCCCCAGCATTTT. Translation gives CAISEPGGWNQPQHF.

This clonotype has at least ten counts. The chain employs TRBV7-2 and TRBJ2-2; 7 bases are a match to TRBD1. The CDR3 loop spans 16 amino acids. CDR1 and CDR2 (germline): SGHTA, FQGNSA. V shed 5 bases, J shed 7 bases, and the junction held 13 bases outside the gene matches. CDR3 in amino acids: CASSPYRQGEGGELFF. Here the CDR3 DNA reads TGTGCCAGCAGCCCCTATCGGCAGGGGGAAGGCGGGGAGCTGTTTTTT.

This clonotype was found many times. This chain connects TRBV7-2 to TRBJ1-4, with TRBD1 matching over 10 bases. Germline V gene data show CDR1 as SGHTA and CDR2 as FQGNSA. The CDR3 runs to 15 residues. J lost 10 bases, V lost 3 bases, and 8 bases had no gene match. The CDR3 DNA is TGTGCCAGCAGCTTGTCCGGGACAGGGGAGGCAAAACTGTTTTTT. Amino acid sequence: CASSLSGTGEAKLFF.

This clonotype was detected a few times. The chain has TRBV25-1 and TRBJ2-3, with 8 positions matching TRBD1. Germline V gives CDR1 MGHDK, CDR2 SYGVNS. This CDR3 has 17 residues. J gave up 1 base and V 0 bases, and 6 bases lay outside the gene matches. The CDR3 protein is CASSEYFDRGGTDTQYF. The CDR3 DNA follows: TGTGCCAGCAGTGAATATTTCGACAGGGGCGGCACAGATACGCAGTATTTT. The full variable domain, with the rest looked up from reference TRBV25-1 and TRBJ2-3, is EADIYQTPRYLVIGTGKKITLECSQTMGHDKMYWYQQDPGMELHLIHYSYGVNSTEKGDLSSESTVSRIRTEHFPLTLESARPSHTSQYLCASSEYFDRGGTDTQYFGPGTRLTVL.

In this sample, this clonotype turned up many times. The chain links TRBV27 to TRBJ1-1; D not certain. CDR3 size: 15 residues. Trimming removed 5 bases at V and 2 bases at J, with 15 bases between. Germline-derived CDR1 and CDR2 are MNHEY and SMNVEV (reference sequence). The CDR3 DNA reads TGTGCCAGCAGTCCCGTACGACACCTAAACACTGAAGCTTTCTTT. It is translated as CASSPVRHLNTEAFF.

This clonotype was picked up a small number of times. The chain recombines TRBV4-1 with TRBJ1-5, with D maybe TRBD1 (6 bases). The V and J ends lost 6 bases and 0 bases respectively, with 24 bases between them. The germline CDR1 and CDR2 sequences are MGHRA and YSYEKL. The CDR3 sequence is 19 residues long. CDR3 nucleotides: TGCGCCAGCAGTCCCTCCCGGCCGGGGACATCAATTAGCAATCAGCCCCAGCATTTT. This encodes CASSPSRPGTSISNQPQHF.

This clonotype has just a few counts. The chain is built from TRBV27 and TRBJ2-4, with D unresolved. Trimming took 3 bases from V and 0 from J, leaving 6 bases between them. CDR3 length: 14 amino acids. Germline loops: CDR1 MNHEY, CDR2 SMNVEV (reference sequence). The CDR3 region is CASSLTLAKNIQYF. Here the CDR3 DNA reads TGTGCCAGCAGTTTGACTCTAGCCAAAAACATTCAGTACTTC.

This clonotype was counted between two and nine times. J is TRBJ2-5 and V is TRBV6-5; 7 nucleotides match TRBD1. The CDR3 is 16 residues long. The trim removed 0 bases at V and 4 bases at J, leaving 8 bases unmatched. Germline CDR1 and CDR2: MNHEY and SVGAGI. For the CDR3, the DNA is TGTGCCAGCAGTTACTCCATCGAGGGGGCCGGAGAGACCCAGTACTTC. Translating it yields CASSYSIEGAGETQYF.

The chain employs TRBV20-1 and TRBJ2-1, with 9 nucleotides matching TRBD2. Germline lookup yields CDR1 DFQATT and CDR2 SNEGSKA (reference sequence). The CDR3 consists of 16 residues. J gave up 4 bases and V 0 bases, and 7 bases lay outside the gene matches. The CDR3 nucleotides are TGCAGTGCTAGAGATTATGGGCGGGGGGGATACAATGAGCAGTTCTTC. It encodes CSARDYGRGGYNEQFF.

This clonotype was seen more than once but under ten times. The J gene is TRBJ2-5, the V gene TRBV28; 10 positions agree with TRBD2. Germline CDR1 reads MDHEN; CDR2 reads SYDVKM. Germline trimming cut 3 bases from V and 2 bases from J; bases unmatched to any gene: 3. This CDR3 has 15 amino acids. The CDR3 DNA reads TGTGCCAGCAGTTTCCGGACTAGCGGACAAGAGACCCAGTACTTC. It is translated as CASSFRTSGQETQYF. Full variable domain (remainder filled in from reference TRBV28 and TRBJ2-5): DVKVTQSSRYLVKRTGEKVFLECVQDMDHENMFWYRQDPGLGLRLIYFSYDVKMKEKGDIPEGYSVSREKKERFSLILESASTNQTSMYLCASSFRTSGQETQYFGPGTRLLVL.

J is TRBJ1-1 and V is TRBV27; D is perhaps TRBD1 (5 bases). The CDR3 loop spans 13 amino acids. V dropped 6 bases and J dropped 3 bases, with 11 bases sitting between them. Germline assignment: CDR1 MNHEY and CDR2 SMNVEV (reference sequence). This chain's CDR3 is CASRSGTYTEAFF. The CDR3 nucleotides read TGTGCCAGCAGATCTGGGACCTACACTGAAGCTTTCTTT.

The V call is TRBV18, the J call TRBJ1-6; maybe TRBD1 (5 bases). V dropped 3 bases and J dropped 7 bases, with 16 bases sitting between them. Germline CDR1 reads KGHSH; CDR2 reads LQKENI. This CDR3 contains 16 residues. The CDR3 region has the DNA TGTGCCAGCTCACCGGATCAGGGTGCCCCCAATTCACCCCTCCACTTT. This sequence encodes CASSPDQGAPNSPLHF.

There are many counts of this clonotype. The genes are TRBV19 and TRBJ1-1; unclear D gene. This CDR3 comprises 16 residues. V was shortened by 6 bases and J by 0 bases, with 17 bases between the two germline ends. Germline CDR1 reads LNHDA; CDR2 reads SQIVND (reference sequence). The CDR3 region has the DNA TGTGCCAGTAGCCTTCCCCTGTCTCGTATGAACACTGAAGCTTTCTTT. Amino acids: CASSLPLSRMNTEAFF.

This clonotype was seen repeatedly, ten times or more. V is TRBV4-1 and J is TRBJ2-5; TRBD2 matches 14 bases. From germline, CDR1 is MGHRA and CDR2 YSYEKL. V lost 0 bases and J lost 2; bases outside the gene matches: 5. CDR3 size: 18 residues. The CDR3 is CASSQDRTSGGPQETQYF. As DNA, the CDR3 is TGCGCCAGCAGCCAAGATCGGACTAGCGGGGGGCCACAAGAGACCCAGTACTTC.

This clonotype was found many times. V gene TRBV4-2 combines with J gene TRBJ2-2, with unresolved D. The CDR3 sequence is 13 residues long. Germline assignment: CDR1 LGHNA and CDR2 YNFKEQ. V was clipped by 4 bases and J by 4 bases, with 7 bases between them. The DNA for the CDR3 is TGTGCCAGCAGCCCTGCCGGCACCGGGGAGCTGTTTTTT. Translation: CASSPAGTGELFF.

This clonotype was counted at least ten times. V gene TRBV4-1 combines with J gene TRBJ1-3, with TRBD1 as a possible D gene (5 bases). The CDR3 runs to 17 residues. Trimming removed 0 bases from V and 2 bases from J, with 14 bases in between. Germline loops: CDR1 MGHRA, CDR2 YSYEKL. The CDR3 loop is CASSQDSPGTTGNTIYF. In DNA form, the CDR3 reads TGCGCCAGCAGCCAAGATAGTCCCGGGACTACTGGAAACACCATATATTTT.

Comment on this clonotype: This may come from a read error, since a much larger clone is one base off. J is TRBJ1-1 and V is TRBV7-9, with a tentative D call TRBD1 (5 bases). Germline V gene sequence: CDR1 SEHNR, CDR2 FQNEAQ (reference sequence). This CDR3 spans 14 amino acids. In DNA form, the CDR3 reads TGTGCCGGCAGCTTAAGTCAGGGAGACACTGAAGCTTTCTTT. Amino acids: CAGSLSQGDTEAFF. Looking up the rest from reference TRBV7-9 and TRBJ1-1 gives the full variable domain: DTGVSQNPRHKITKRGQNVTFRCDPISEHNRLYWYRQTLGQGPEFLTYFQNEAQLEKSRLLSDRFSAERPKGSFSTLEIQRTEQGDSAMYLCAGSLSQGDTEAFFGQGTRLTVV.

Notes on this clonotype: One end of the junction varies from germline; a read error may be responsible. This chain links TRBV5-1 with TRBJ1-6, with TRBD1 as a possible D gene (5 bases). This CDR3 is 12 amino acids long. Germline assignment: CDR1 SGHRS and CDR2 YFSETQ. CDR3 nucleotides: TGCGCCAGCAGCTTCGCGGGACGACCTGGATCGTTT. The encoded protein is CASSFAGRPGSF.

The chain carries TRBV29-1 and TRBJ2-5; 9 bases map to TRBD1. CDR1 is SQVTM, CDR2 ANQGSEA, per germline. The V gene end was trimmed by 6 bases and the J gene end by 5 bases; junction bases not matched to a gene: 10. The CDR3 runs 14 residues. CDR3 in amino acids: CSVRRDRVVETQYF. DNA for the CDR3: TGCAGCGTACGCAGGGACAGGGTGGTTGAGACCCAGTACTTC.

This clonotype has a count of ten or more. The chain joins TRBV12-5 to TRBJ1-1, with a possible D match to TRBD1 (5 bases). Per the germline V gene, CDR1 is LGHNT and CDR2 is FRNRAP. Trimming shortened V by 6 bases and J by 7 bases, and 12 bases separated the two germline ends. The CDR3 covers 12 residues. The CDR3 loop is CASGNVGGEAFF. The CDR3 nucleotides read TGTGCTAGTGGAAATGTCGGGGGTGAAGCTTTCTTT.

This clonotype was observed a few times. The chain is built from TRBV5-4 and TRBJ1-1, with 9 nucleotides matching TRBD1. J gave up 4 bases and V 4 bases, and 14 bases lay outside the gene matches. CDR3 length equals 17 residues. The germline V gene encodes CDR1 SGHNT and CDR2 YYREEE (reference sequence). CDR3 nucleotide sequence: TGTGCCAGCAGCGTGGACAGGGGTATAAGGCTTCGCACTGAAGCTTTCTTT. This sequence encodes CASSVDRGIRLRTEAFF. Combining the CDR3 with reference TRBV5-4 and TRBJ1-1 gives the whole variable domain ETGVTQSPTHLIKTRGQQVTLRCSSQSGHNTVSWYQQALGQGPQFIFQYYREEENGRGNFPPRFSGLQFPNYSSELNVNALELDDSALYLCASSVDRGIRLRTEAFFGQGTRLTVV.

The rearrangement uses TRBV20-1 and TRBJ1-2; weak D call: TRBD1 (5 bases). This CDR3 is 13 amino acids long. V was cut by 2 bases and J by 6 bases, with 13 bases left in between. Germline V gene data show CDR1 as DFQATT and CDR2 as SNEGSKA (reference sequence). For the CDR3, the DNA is TGCAGTGCTAGAAATGGGGGGGTTAATGGCTACACCTTC. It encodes CSARNGGVNGYTF.

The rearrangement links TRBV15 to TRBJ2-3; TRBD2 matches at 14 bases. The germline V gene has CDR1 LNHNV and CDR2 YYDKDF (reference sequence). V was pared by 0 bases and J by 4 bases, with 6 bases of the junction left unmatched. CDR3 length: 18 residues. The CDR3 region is CATSRDPGLAGGADTQYF. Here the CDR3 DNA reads TGTGCCACCAGCAGAGACCCCGGACTAGCGGGGGGCGCAGATACGCAGTATTTT.

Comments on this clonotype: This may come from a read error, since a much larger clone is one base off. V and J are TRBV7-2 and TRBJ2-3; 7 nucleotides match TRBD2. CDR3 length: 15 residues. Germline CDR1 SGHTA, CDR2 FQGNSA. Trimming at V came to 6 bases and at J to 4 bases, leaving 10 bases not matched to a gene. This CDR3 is CASRARGVGADTQYF. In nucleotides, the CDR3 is TGTGCCAGCAGGGCCCGGGGGGTCGGTGCAGATACGCAGTATTTT.

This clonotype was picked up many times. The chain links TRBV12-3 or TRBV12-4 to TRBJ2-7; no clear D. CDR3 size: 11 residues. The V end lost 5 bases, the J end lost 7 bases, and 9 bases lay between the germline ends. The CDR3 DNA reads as TGTGCCAGCAGTGCCTTCGGGGAGCAGTACTTC. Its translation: CASSAFGEQYF.

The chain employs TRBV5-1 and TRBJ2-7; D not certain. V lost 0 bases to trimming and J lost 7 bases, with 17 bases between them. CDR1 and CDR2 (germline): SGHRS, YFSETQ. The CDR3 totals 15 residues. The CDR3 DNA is TGCGCCAGCAGCTTGGGGGGAACAGATTCGTGGGAGCAGTACTTC. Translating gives CASSLGGTDSWEQYF. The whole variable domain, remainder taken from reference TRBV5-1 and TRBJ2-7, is KAGVTQTPRYLIKTRGQQVTLSCSPISGHRSVSWYQQTPGQGLQFLFEYFSETQRNKGNFPGRFSGRQFSNSRSEMNVSTLELGDSALYLCASSLGGTDSWEQYFGPGTRLTVT.

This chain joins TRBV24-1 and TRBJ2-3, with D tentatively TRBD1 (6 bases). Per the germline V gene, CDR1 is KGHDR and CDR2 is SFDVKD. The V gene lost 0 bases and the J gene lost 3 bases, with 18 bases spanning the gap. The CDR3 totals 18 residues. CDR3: CATSDLKDGGLGTDTQYF. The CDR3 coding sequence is TGTGCCACCAGTGATTTGAAGGATGGGGGCCTGGGAACAGATACGCAGTATTTT.

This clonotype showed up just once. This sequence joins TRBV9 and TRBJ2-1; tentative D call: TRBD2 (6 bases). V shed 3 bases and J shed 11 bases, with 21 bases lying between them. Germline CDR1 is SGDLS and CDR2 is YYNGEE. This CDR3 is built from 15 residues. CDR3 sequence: CASSDPTGGRLKQFF. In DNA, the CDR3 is TGTGCCAGCAGCGATCCGACCGGGGGTAGGTTAAAGCAGTTCTTC.

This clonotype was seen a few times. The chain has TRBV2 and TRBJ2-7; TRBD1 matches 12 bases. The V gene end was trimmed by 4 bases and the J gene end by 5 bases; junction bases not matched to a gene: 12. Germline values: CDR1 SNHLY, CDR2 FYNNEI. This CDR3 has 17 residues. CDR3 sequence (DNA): TGTGCCAGCAGTGGGGGGACAGGGGGCTTTTTGGGGCACGAGCAGTACTTC. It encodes CASSGGTGGFLGHEQYF.

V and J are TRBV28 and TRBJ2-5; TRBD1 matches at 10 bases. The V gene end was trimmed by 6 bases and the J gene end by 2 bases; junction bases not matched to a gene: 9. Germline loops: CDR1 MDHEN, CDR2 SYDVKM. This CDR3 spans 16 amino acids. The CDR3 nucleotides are TGTGCCAGCAGACCCTCGGACAGGGGGGAACAAGAGACCCAGTACTTC. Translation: CASRPSDRGEQETQYF.

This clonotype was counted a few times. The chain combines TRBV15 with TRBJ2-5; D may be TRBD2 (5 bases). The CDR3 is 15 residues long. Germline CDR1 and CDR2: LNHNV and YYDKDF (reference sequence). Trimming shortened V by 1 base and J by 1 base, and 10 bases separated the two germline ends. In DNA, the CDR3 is TGTGCCACCAGCAGAGGCCGCGGGCCCCAAGAGACCCAGTACTTC. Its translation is CATSRGRGPQETQYF.